The rows below give T cell receptor beta chains drawn from one sample of a study of blood T cell repertoires in COVID-19. Generated by immunoSEQ multiplex PCR, the TCRdb table keeps only in-frame clones and is missing some. The table lists around 40,000 clones, 91% of them singletons. Material: peripheral blood. The receptors shown here come from a woman over 75 with acute or convalescent COVID-19. The CDR3 runs from the conserved cysteine through the conserved F or W. Each record gives: J gene, clone size, D gene, V gene, CDR3 protein, CDR3 DNA. D genes are given only for firm matches. Rows may omit the clone size; those that give it use once, few, many or a size class.

j_gene: TRBJ2-2; abundance: NA; d_gene: TRBD2; v_gene: TRBV6-2/TRBV6-3; CDR3aa: CASSYLAGGATGELFF; CDR3nt: TGTGCCAGCAGTTACCTGGCGGGGGGGGCCACCGGGGAGCTGTTTTTT
j_gene: TRBJ1-1; abundance: NA; d_gene: NA; v_gene: TRBV5-1; CDR3aa: CASSNTGSFKDEAFF; CDR3nt: TGCGCCAGCAGCAACACAGGTTCTTTTAAGGATGAAGCTTTCTTT
j_gene: TRBJ2-7; abundance: NA; d_gene: TRBD2; v_gene: TRBV10-3; CDR3aa: CAISEGGTRGGYEQYF; CDR3nt: TGTGCCATCAGTGAGGGAGGAACTCGCGGGGGATACGAGCAGTACTTC
j_gene: TRBJ1-2; abundance: NA; d_gene: NA; v_gene: TRBV6-5; CDR3aa: CASSYAGKGGYTF; CDR3nt: TGTGCCAGCAGTTACGCAGGGAAAGGCGGCTACACCTTC
j_gene: TRBJ1-5; abundance: NA; d_gene: TRBD1; v_gene: TRBV3-1/TRBV3-2; CDR3aa: CASSQAGGGGQPQHF; CDR3nt: TGTGCCAGCAGCCAAGCAGGGGGAGGAGGTCAGCCCCAGCATTTT
j_gene: TRBJ1-1; abundance: NA; d_gene: TRBD1; v_gene: TRBV7-2; CDR3aa: CASSPWETGETEAFF; CDR3nt: TGTGCCAGCAGCCCTTGGGAGACAGGGGAAACTGAAGCTTTCTTT
j_gene: TRBJ2-7; abundance: few; d_gene: NA; v_gene: TRBV7-2; CDR3aa: CASSTRGASDVYEQYF; CDR3nt: TGTGCCAGCAGCACAAGGGGCGCCAGCGATGTCTACGAGCAGTACTTC
j_gene: TRBJ1-1; abundance: NA; d_gene: NA; v_gene: TRBV19; CDR3aa: CASSIEGNTEAFF; CDR3nt: TGTGCCAGTAGTATCGAGGGAAATACTGAAGCTTTCTTT
j_gene: TRBJ2-5; abundance: NA; d_gene: TRBD2; v_gene: TRBV19; CDR3aa: CASSIGLAGATYQETQYF; CDR3nt: TGTGCCAGTAGTATCGGACTAGCGGGGGCCACGTACCAAGAGACCCAGTACTTC
j_gene: TRBJ1-6; abundance: once; d_gene: NA; v_gene: TRBV27; CDR3aa: CASTNRGLGNSPLHF; CDR3nt: TGTGCCAGCACCAACCGGGGTCTCGGTAATTCACCCCTCCACTTT
j_gene: TRBJ2-1; abundance: NA; d_gene: NA; v_gene: TRBV5-4; CDR3aa: CASSLVRGAGKEQFF; CDR3nt: TGTGCCAGCAGCTTGGTTCGGGGGGCAGGAAAGGAGCAGTTCTTC
j_gene: TRBJ1-3; abundance: once; d_gene: TRBD1; v_gene: TRBV2; CDR3aa: CASSRLGTGGSPSGNTIYF; CDR3nt: TGTGCCAGCAGCCGGTTGGGGACAGGGGGATCTCCTAGTGGAAACACCATATATTTT
j_gene: TRBJ1-2; abundance: NA; d_gene: NA; v_gene: TRBV3-1/TRBV3-2; CDR3aa: CASSQDPGHLYGYTF; CDR3nt: TGTGCCAGCAGCCAAGACCCGGGACACCTCTATGGCTACACCTTC
j_gene: TRBJ2-5; abundance: NA; d_gene: NA; v_gene: TRBV29-1; CDR3aa: CSVRQQETQYF; CDR3nt: TGCAGCGTTAGACAGCAAGAGACCCAGTACTTC
j_gene: TRBJ1-4; abundance: NA; d_gene: TRBD1; v_gene: TRBV20-1; CDR3aa: CSASDSGGNEKLFF; CDR3nt: TGCAGTGCTAGTGACTCAGGGGGAAATGAAAAACTGTTTTTT
j_gene: TRBJ1-5; abundance: once; d_gene: NA; v_gene: TRBV6-5; CDR3aa: CASRIGGDSNQPQHF; CDR3nt: TGTGCCAGCAGGATAGGAGGGGATAGCAATCAGCCCCAGCATTTT
j_gene: TRBJ1-1; abundance: NA; d_gene: TRBD1; v_gene: TRBV7-2; CDR3aa: CASSLSRDREAFF; CDR3nt: TGTGCCAGCAGCTTATCCCGGGACAGGGAGGCTTTCTTT
j_gene: TRBJ1-2; abundance: once; d_gene: NA; v_gene: TRBV7-2; CDR3aa: CASSFTGYGYTF; CDR3nt: TGTGCCAGCAGCTTTACAGGCTATGGCTACACCTTC
j_gene: TRBJ1-1; abundance: NA; d_gene: NA; v_gene: TRBV6-2/TRBV6-3; CDR3aa: CASSYSRNTEAFF; CDR3nt: TGTGCCAGCAGTTACAGCCGGAACACTGAAGCTTTCTTT
j_gene: TRBJ1-6; abundance: NA; d_gene: TRBD1; v_gene: TRBV18; CDR3aa: CASSPFGTGALSPLHF; CDR3nt: TGTGCCAGCTCACCTTTCGGGACAGGGGCTCTCTCACCCCTCCACTTT
j_gene: TRBJ2-1; abundance: once; d_gene: NA; v_gene: TRBV9; CDR3aa: CASSVIGTNNEQFF; CDR3nt: TGTGCCAGCAGCGTTATCGGGACAAACAATGAGCAGTTCTTC
j_gene: TRBJ2-5; abundance: NA; d_gene: TRBD1; v_gene: TRBV18; CDR3aa: CASSPGTGWETQYF; CDR3nt: TGTGCCAGCTCACCAGGGACAGGCTGGGAGACCCAGTACTTC
j_gene: TRBJ1-3; abundance: few; d_gene: NA; v_gene: TRBV19; CDR3aa: CASSSGHFSGNTIYF; CDR3nt: TGTGCCAGTAGTTCCGGACACTTCTCTGGAAACACCATATATTTT
j_gene: TRBJ1-4; abundance: NA; d_gene: NA; v_gene: TRBV12-5; CDR3aa: CASGPRGEKLFF; CDR3nt: TGTGCTAGTGGTCCCCGAGGTGAAAAACTGTTTTTT
j_gene: TRBJ2-1; abundance: NA; d_gene: TRBD2; v_gene: TRBV6-6; CDR3aa: CASTLLAGASYNEQFF; CDR3nt: TGTGCCAGCACCCTTTTGGCGGGAGCCTCCTACAATGAGCAGTTCTTC
j_gene: TRBJ1-5; abundance: NA; d_gene: TRBD1; v_gene: TRBV12-5; CDR3aa: CAKPSHRDRGEPQHF; CDR3nt: TGTGCTAAACCTTCACACCGGGACAGGGGGGAGCCCCAGCATTTT
j_gene: TRBJ2-5; abundance: NA; d_gene: TRBD2; v_gene: TRBV5-5; CDR3aa: CASSLGLAGGLNQETQYF; CDR3nt: TGTGCCAGCAGCTTGGGACTAGCGGGGGGCCTAAACCAAGAGACCCAGTACTTC
j_gene: TRBJ2-5; abundance: NA; d_gene: NA; v_gene: TRBV5-4; CDR3aa: CASSLRTAQETQYF; CDR3nt: TGTGCCAGCAGCTTACGGACAGCGCAAGAGACCCAGTACTTC
j_gene: TRBJ2-5; abundance: once; d_gene: TRBD1; v_gene: TRBV5-1; CDR3aa: CASSTGQPQETQYF; CDR3nt: TGCGCCAGCAGCACGGGACAGCCACAAGAGACCCAGTACTTC
j_gene: TRBJ2-2; abundance: once; d_gene: NA; v_gene: TRBV4-1; CDR3aa: CASSQDPGYTGELFF; CDR3nt: TGCGCCAGCAGCCAAGATCCAGGGTACACCGGGGAGCTGTTTTTT
j_gene: TRBJ1-6; abundance: NA; d_gene: NA; v_gene: TRBV6-5; CDR3aa: CASSYNTYSPLHF; CDR3nt: TGTGCCAGCAGTTACAACACATATTCACCCCTCCACTTT
j_gene: TRBJ2-1; abundance: NA; d_gene: NA; v_gene: TRBV10-3; CDR3aa: CAISESESSYNEQFF; CDR3nt: TGTGCCATCAGTGAGTCAGAGAGCTCCTACAATGAGCAGTTCTTC
j_gene: TRBJ1-1; abundance: NA; d_gene: NA; v_gene: TRBV10-3; CDR3aa: CAISESRANTEAFF; CDR3nt: TGTGCCATCAGTGAGTCTAGAGCGAACACTGAAGCTTTCTTT
j_gene: TRBJ2-1; abundance: NA; d_gene: TRBD1; v_gene: TRBV24-1; CDR3aa: CATSTGGVEQFF; CDR3nt: TGTGCCACCAGTACAGGGGGCGTTGAGCAGTTCTTC
j_gene: TRBJ2-2; abundance: NA; d_gene: TRBD1; v_gene: TRBV18; CDR3aa: CASSQGQTNTGELFF; CDR3nt: TGTGCCAGCTCACAGGGACAGACTAACACCGGGGAGCTGTTTTTT
j_gene: TRBJ2-7; abundance: NA; d_gene: NA; v_gene: TRBV3-1/TRBV3-2; CDR3aa: CASSPRVGAREQYF; CDR3nt: TGTGCCAGCAGCCCGAGGGTGGGGGCGAGAGAGCAGTACTTC
j_gene: TRBJ1-1; abundance: NA; d_gene: NA; v_gene: TRBV5-1; CDR3aa: CASSLSQHTEAFF; CDR3nt: TGCGCCAGCAGCTTATCACAGCACACTGAAGCTTTCTTT
j_gene: TRBJ2-5; abundance: NA; d_gene: TRBD1; v_gene: TRBV5-1; CDR3aa: CASSLEQGARETQYF; CDR3nt: TGCGCCAGCAGCTTGGAGCAGGGGGCAAGAGAGACCCAGTACTTC
j_gene: TRBJ1-5; abundance: NA; d_gene: NA; v_gene: TRBV19; CDR3aa: CASSKKGSDQPQHF; CDR3nt: TGTGCCAGTAGTAAAAAAGGTAGCGATCAGCCCCAGCATTTT
j_gene: TRBJ1-6; abundance: NA; d_gene: TRBD1; v_gene: TRBV6-1; CDR3aa: CASSGQTGGAGSPLHF; CDR3nt: TGTGCCAGCAGTGGACAAACAGGGGGCGCGGGTTCACCCCTCCACTTT
j_gene: TRBJ1-1; abundance: once; d_gene: TRBD1; v_gene: TRBV10-3; CDR3aa: CAIRDPQGYTEAFF; CDR3nt: TGTGCCATCAGGGACCCACAGGGGTATACTGAAGCTTTCTTT
j_gene: TRBJ2-7; abundance: NA; d_gene: TRBD1; v_gene: TRBV6-5; CDR3aa: CASSYTGTGVYEQYF; CDR3nt: TGTGCCAGCAGTTACACCGGGACAGGGGTGTACGAGCAGTACTTC
j_gene: TRBJ2-2; abundance: NA; d_gene: TRBD2; v_gene: TRBV28; CDR3aa: CASRGAGGNTGELFF; CDR3nt: TGTGCCAGCAGGGGCGCGGGGGGGAACACCGGGGAGCTGTTTTTT
j_gene: TRBJ1-6; abundance: NA; d_gene: NA; v_gene: TRBV18; CDR3aa: CASSLLQNSPLHF; CDR3nt: TGTGCCAGCTCACTTTTACAGAATTCACCCCTCCACTTT
j_gene: TRBJ1-1; abundance: NA; d_gene: NA; v_gene: TRBV7-9; CDR3aa: CASSLAQGNTEAFF; CDR3nt: TGTGCCAGCAGCTTGGCACAGGGGAACACTGAAGCTTTCTTT
j_gene: TRBJ2-3; abundance: NA; d_gene: TRBD1; v_gene: TRBV28; CDR3aa: CASSSLTGGLSGDTQYF; CDR3nt: TGTGCCAGCAGCTCCCTGACAGGGGGCTTATCAGGAGATACGCAGTATTTT
j_gene: TRBJ1-1; abundance: once; d_gene: NA; v_gene: TRBV10-3; CDR3aa: CAISESGGGQKAFF; CDR3nt: TGTGCCATCAGTGAGTCGGGGGGGGGTCAAAAAGCTTTCTTT
j_gene: TRBJ2-3; abundance: NA; d_gene: NA; v_gene: TRBV30; CDR3aa: CAWSVLRRLDTDTQYF; CDR3nt: TGTGCCTGGAGTGTACTTAGGAGGCTAGACACAGATACGCAGTATTTT